A single sample gave rise to the 14 T cell receptor beta chains below, sequenced in a study of blood T cell repertoires in COVID-19. Assay used: immunoSEQ multiplex PCR; TCRdb lists only in-frame clones, some missing. The data show 80,000 to 95,000 clones, over 75% seen once. The sample consisted of peripheral blood. The source of these receptors is a human donor in a cohort sampled during active COVID-19.

The chain has TRBV10-3 and TRBJ2-1; 9 nucleotides align to TRBD1. This CDR3 has 15 amino acids. Germline loops: CDR1 ENHRY, CDR2 SYGVKD. The junction had 9 bases not matched to a gene; V was cut back by 4 bases and J by 8 bases. The CDR3 protein is CAISAPETGGDEQFF. The CDR3 bases are TGTGCCATCAGTGCCCCAGAGACAGGGGGTGATGAGCAGTTCTTC.

The rearrangement links TRBV7-9 to TRBJ2-5; 12 nucleotides line up with TRBD2. The length of the CDR3 is 14 residues. CDR1 is SEHNR and CDR2 is FQNEAQ in the germline V gene (reference sequence). V lost 8 bases, J lost 2 bases, and 3 bases stayed unmatched. CDR3 in amino acids: CASVLAGGQETQYF. In DNA form, the CDR3 reads TGTGCCAGCGTACTAGCGGGGGGACAAGAGACCCAGTACTTC.

V and J are TRBV9 and TRBJ1-6; TRBD1 is a possible D gene (6 bases). CDR3 length: 15 residues. V was shortened by 5 bases and J by 5 bases, with 14 bases between the two germline ends. Germline V gives CDR1 SGDLS, CDR2 YYNGEE. CDR3 bases: TGTGCCAGCAGTCGTACGACAGGCCATAATTCACCCCTCCACTTT. Amino acid sequence: CASSRTTGHNSPLHF.

The chain combines TRBV7-3 with TRBJ2-3; D may be TRBD2 (6 bases). The CDR3 is made up of 14 amino acids. CDR1 and CDR2 from the germline V gene are SGHTA and FQGTGA. V was clipped by 11 bases and J by 2 bases, with 17 bases between them. The CDR3 protein is CAPQGERATDTQYF. Written as DNA, the CDR3 is TGTGCCCCACAAGGGGAGCGGGCCACAGATACGCAGTATTTT.

This clone was found once. This chain links TRBV27 with TRBJ2-7; D gene uncertain. Trimming removed 5 bases at V and 2 bases at J, with 10 bases between. The CDR3 extends over 13 amino acids. Germline CDR1 and CDR2: MNHEY and SMNVEV (reference sequence). In nucleotides, the CDR3 is TGTGCCAGCAGTATTCGGCGGCCCTACGAGCAGTACTTC. This sequence encodes CASSIRRPYEQYF.

This chain uses TRBV15 with TRBJ2-7; 9 positions match TRBD1. J lost 12 bases, V lost 1 base, and 4 bases had no gene match. Germline assignment: CDR1 LNHNV and CDR2 YYDKDF (reference sequence). The CDR3 spans 12 residues. CDR3: CATSRGGTGSYF. The CDR3 region has the DNA TGTGCCACCAGCAGAGGCGGGACAGGGTCGTACTTC.

The chain recombines TRBV6-4 with TRBJ1-1, with D tentatively TRBD1 (5 bases). Per the germline V gene, CDR1 is MRHNA and CDR2 is SNTAGT. The CDR3 is made up of 14 amino acids. V dropped 2 bases and J dropped 4 bases, with 11 bases sitting between them. CDR3 sequence (DNA): TGTGCCAGCAGTGACCAGGGCAGAAGCACTGAAGCTTTCTTT. It translates to CASSDQGRSTEAFF.

The genes are TRBV6-2 or TRBV6-3 and TRBJ2-3; D not resolved. V shed 2 bases and J shed 0 bases, with 6 bases lying between them. The CDR3 is 14 amino acids. The germline gives CDR1 MNHEY, CDR2 SVGEGT. The CDR3 DNA is TGTGCCAGCAGTTACACAGCTAGCACAGATACGCAGTATTTT. Translation gives CASSYTASTDTQYF.

The V gene is TRBV6-5, the J gene TRBJ1-5, with D uncertain. The germline V gene has CDR1 MNHEY and CDR2 SVGAGI. This CDR3 is 16 amino acids long. Trimming took 2 bases from V and 0 from J, leaving 11 bases between them. The CDR3 coding sequence is TGTGCCAGCAGTTACGGCCGTCCGTATAGCAATCAGCCCCAGCATTTT. Translation: CASSYGRPYSNQPQHF.

V usage is TRBV11-2 and J usage is TRBJ1-6; 8 positions agree with TRBD1. This CDR3 comprises 15 residues. J gave up 7 bases and V 6 bases, and 8 bases lay outside the gene matches. CDR1 SGHAT and CDR2 FQNNGV come from the germline V gene. The chain's CDR3 is CASRQTAGGNSPLHF. The DNA of the CDR3 is TGTGCCAGCAGACAAACCGCAGGGGGCAATTCACCCCTCCACTTT.

The chain combines TRBV5-4 with TRBJ2-6; possible D gene TRBD1, 6 bases. The CDR3 runs 15 residues. With 4 bases removed from V and 2 bases from J, the gap between germline ends came to 10 bases. The germline V gene has CDR1 SGHNT and CDR2 YYREEE (reference sequence). The CDR3 region has the DNA TGTGCCAGCAGCCCTGGACAGACTGGGGCCAACGTCCTGACTTTC. Protein sequence: CASSPGQTGANVLTF. The full variable domain, rest sourced from reference TRBV5-4 and TRBJ2-6, is ETGVTQSPTHLIKTRGQQVTLRCSSQSGHNTVSWYQQALGQGPQFIFQYYREEENGRGNFPPRFSGLQFPNYSSELNVNALELDDSALYLCASSPGQTGANVLTFGAGSRLTVL.

The chain combines TRBV6-2 or TRBV6-3 with TRBJ2-1, with D possibly being TRBD1 (5 bases). Germline V CDR1 and CDR2: MNHEY, SVGEGT. Trimming left V 6 bases short and J 3 bases short, with 15 bases between. This CDR3 region has 15 residues. DNA for the CDR3: TGTGCCAGCAGCGAACAGGCCCCCGGCTACAATGAGCAGTTCTTC. It yields the protein CASSEQAPGYNEQFF.

The V call is TRBV11-2, the J call TRBJ1-5; D is ambiguous. Germline V lookup: CDR1 SGHAT, CDR2 FQNNGV. The V end lost 1 base, the J end lost 5 bases, and 9 bases lay between the germline ends. The length of the CDR3 is 14 residues. CDR3 in amino acids: CASSLGVRDQPQHF. In DNA, the CDR3 is TGTGCCAGCAGCTTAGGGGTCCGGGATCAGCCCCAGCATTTT.

On this clone: The junction departs from the called germline gene at one end, perhaps through a read error. This chain links TRBV2 with TRBJ2-7; the D gene is possibly TRBD1 (7 bases). Germline loops: CDR1 SNHLY, CDR2 FYNNEI. This CDR3 region has 13 residues. CDR3 DNA sequence: TGTGCCAGCAGGGAAGGGGGCGCGGGAGAGCAGTACTTC. It encodes CASREGGAGEQYF.